This T cell receptor (beta chain) stems from a study of blood T cell repertoires in COVID-19. Study-level background: PBMCs, B-cell-depleted T cells, or T cells were the source of the cDNA or gDNA that made up the material.

The sample holds one count of this clone. The CDR3 is made up of 12 amino acids. Germline V gives CDR1 SEHNR, CDR2 FQNEAQ (reference sequence). The V end was cut by 3 bases, the J end by 10 bases, with 12 bases between. Enrollees, about 18 to 90 years old, lived in roughly 24 US areas. Participants reported their clinical history, and cohort assignment relied on those reports. TCRdb keeps only in-frame clones here, not all; method: immunoSEQ multiplex PCR. The sample contains about 140,000 clones, around 80% of which appear only once. The chain combines TRBV7-9 with TRBJ1-2; D ambiguous. The clonotype was recovered from a young woman who had been exposed to COVID-19. Sample: PBMCs or T cells enriched from blood (not recorded which). CDR3 loop: CASSLGGPFYTF. Here the CDR3 DNA reads TGTGCCAGCAGCTTGGGAGGACCCTTCTACACCTTC.